The entry that follows covers one TCR beta chain sequence. Its antigen has not been determined. No base quality information exists; no much larger clone differs at one position. The record originates from a study of T cell responses to AZD1222 COVID-19 vaccine (dated by TCRdb to the early 2020s). Concerning the study at large: A total of approximately 240 trial participants underwent TCR sequencing, of whom 207 had received two doses of AZD1222 and some 26 had received two doses of the MenACWY control vaccine. Trial participants were enrolled by age into subgroups of 18-55, 56-69 and 70-plus years, and about 150, 27 and 61 TCR-sequenced participants, respectively, were included in these subgroups. Results and caveats for the whole study, not just this receptor: Nearly half of unique spike-specific TCRs reportedly recognized epitopes outside regions mutated in the B.1.351 and B.1.1.7 variants. Spike-specific TCR breadth and depth rose significantly after two AZD1222 doses compared with day 0 and with MenACWY recipients. Conclusions about previously exposed vaccinees are limited, since just a handful of AZD1222 recipients were seropositive for SARS-CoV-2 at baseline. In the small 56-69-year group, the increase in depth fell short of significance, most likely because of low power. Most participants were white British and females outnumbered males, and the authors suggested that clonal diversity may have been underestimated. Because no day 14 peak-response samples were available, repertoires were characterized only after the peak T cell response. CD4 TCRs associated with the vaccine covered the entire spike protein, and the dominant responses were in regions 160-218 and 743-854.

CDR1 and CDR2, looked up from the germline V gene (reference sequence), are SGHKS and YYEKEE. Trimming costs V 3 bases and J 0 bases, and their ends lie 12 bases apart. The CDR3, cysteine through phenylalanine, is 15 amino acids long. The retained sequence is limited to the CDR3, 45 bases, with the frame set at the first base. This specimen's time point label, per the study, means: about 28 days (+/-7) after the second vaccine dose. The treatment or condition label corresponds to: meningococcal conjugate vaccine given as trial control. Samples from vaccinated people were obtained from the UK trials COV001 and COV002, which included a single-blind randomized controlled phase 2/3 trial of AZD1222 (ChAdOx1 nCoV-19) in healthy adults. Trial participant PBMC samples were collected at day 0 and day 28 after the second dose for TCRbeta chain sequencing. The CDR3 regions of human TCRbeta chains were subjected to immunosequencing. The authors' analysis ran thus. TCRs in the repertoires were compared against a reference library of SARS-CoV-2-specific TCRs that had been generated with the MIRA antigen-specificity platform. Breadth was defined as the fraction of unique TCRs that were SARS-CoV-2-associated. Depth was defined as the fraction of total T cells that were SARS-CoV-2-associated. Each spike-specific TCR was assigned to its reactive spike region and to a CD4 or CD8 class using the MIRA data. Log10-transformed breadth and depth values were compared by one-way ANOVA with Sidak's multiple comparisons tests. Sourced from immuneACCESS, this table was stored by TCRdb with only in-frame sequences that have V and J called. A share of the clones is absent; for the studies checked, an unresolved V gene accounts for under half, and the remainder has no known explanation. V, J and clone size are taken as reported in that table, and D and trimming were inferred from the DNA itself. Here the sample has roughly 180,000 clones; about 93% occur a single time. The ten largest clones represent under 1.1% of the sample.

This TCR was sampled from an adult who received the MenACWY meningococcal vaccine as a control. The sequences come from peripheral blood, collected 28 days after the second dose of the MenACWY control vaccine. Recombination connected TRBV5-5 to TRBJ1-2; perhaps TRBD1 is the D gene, with 5 bases matching. The CDR3 is CASSWAPGPNYGYTF. In nucleotides, the sequence is TGTGCCAGCAGCTGGGCCCCGGGGCCTAACTATGGCTACACCTTC. When the CDR3 is completed using the reference TRBV5-5 and TRBJ1-2 genes on either side, the full variable domain is DAGVTQSPTHLIKTRGQQVTLRCSPISGHKSVSWYQQVLGQGPQFIFQYYEKEERGRGNFPDRFSARQFPNYSSELNVNALLLGDSALYLCASSWAPGPNYGYTFGSGTRLTVV.